The rows below give T cell receptor beta chains drawn from one sample of a study of shared clonotypes between healthy human individuals. This table comes from immunoSEQ multiplex PCR, and its TCRdb copy is limited to in-frame clones, with some not included. The repertoire holds some 490,000 clones, with 65% to 85% as singletons. The sample was PBMCs. The receptors were gathered from a woman between 40 and 50 years old in good health. Some clones in this sample may be carry-over from other donors' samples. Both conserved end residues are part of each CDR3. A D gene is named only where the DNA matches it firmly. The size of a clone is reported for some rows only, either as once, few or many, or as a class for expanded clones.

V,D,J,size,DNA,CDR3
TRBV29-1,.,TRBJ2-7,.,TGCAGCGTCGGTGGGAGGCTCAGGGGGCGGGAGGGCGCCTACGAGCAGTACTTC,CSVGGRLRGREGAYEQYF
TRBV14,.,TRBJ1-2,.,TGTGCCAGCAGCCAAGCTGGAACGCTCTACACCTTC,CASSQAGTLYTF
TRBV9,.,TRBJ1-1,.,TGTGCCAGCAGCGTGACAGGGAACACTGAAGCTTTCTTT,CASSVTGNTEAFF
TRBV5-1,.,TRBJ2-1,.,TGCGCCAGCAGCTTGGCCGGTGCCTACAATGAGCAGTTCTTC,CASSLAGAYNEQFF
TRBV6-6,TRBD1,TRBJ1-4,many,TGTGCCAGCAGACAGGGGAATCGGGAAAAACTGTTTTTT,CASRQGNREKLFF
TRBV4-1,.,TRBJ2-1,.,TGCGCCAGCAGCCAAACACTAGCATCCAACAATGAGCAGTTCTTC,CASSQTLASNNEQFF
TRBV6-5,TRBD1,TRBJ1-1,many,TGTGCCAGCCGGGACAGGGGGCGAGGGAACACTGAAGCTTTCTTT,CASRDRGRGNTEAFF
TRBV19,.,TRBJ2-2,.,TGTGCCAGTCACGCCGGTCAGTCGGGCACCGGGGAGCTGTTTTTT,CASHAGQSGTGELFF
TRBV19,.,TRBJ1-5,.,TGTGCCAGTAGTATAGTACGGAATCAGCCCCAGCATTTT,CASSIVRNQPQHF
TRBV14,TRBD2,TRBJ2-7,.,TGTGCCAGCAGCCAAGAAGCGGGACGGCTGAGCTCCTACGAGCAGTACTTC,CASSQEAGRLSSYEQYF
TRBV29-1,.,TRBJ1-3,few,TGCAGCGTTGAGAACGGAAACACCATATATTTT,CSVENGNTIYF
TRBV28,TRBD2,TRBJ2-7,.,TGTGCCAGCAGTTCCCGATGGGGGGGCTCCTACGAGCAGTACTTC,CASSSRWGGSYEQYF
TRBV5-1,.,TRBJ2-3,.,TGCGCCAGCAGCTCCGCGACTTCCACAGATACGCAGTATTTT,CASSSATSTDTQYF
TRBV5-1,TRBD2,TRBJ2-7,.,TGCGCCAGCAGTCTAGCGGGAGACCCCGGCGAGCAGTACTTC,CASSLAGDPGEQYF
TRBV7-9,TRBD2,TRBJ2-7,few,TGTGCCAGCAGCTTAGCGCGAGGCGGGAGAAGGTCCTACGAGCAGTACTTC,CASSLARGGRRSYEQYF
TRBV6-1,.,TRBJ2-2,many,TGTGCCAGCGGCGGCGGTTCGTACGCCGGGGAGCTGTTTTTT,CASGGGSYAGELFF
TRBV29-1,.,TRBJ2-7,.,TGCAGCGTTGGGGCCACCCCGGAGGGCGAGCAGTACTTC,CSVGATPEGEQYF
TRBV14,.,TRBJ1-4,.,TGTGCCAGCAGCCTTTTAGCATCAACTAATGAAAAACTGTTTTTT,CASSLLASTNEKLFF
TRBV14,TRBD1,TRBJ2-7,many,TGTGCCAGCAGCCAAGAATTAGGGGACAGCCAGTACTTC,CASSQELGDSQYF
TRBV2,.,TRBJ2-7,many,TGTGCCAGCATGGGAACACCAGCCTACGAGCAGTACTTC,CASMGTPAYEQYF
TRBV9,TRBD1,TRBJ2-7,.,TGTGCCAGCAGCCTTGGGACAGGGTTCTACGAGCAGTACTTC,CASSLGTGFYEQYF
TRBV6-5,.,TRBJ1-2,once,TGTGCCAGCAGCCGAGGGACCAAAGTTGATTATGGCTACACCTTC,CASSRGTKVDYGYTF
TRBV29-1,TRBD2,TRBJ2-1,.,TGCAGCGTTGGCCTCACTAGCGGAGCGGACAATGAGCAGTTCTTC,CSVGLTSGADNEQFF
TRBV19,.,TRBJ2-7,.,TGTGCCAGTAGTAGCGTCCCCTACGAGCAGTACTTC,CASSSVPYEQYF
TRBV2,.,TRBJ1-1,.,TGTGCCAGCAGTGATGGGCCTCCTTCCCGCGCAGCTTTCTTT,CASSDGPPSRAAFF
TRBV28,.,TRBJ2-2,.,TGTGCCAGCAGTGGGGGACTTAACACCGGGGAGCTGTTTTTT,CASSGGLNTGELFF